Listed here are 12 T cell receptor beta chains from one sample, sequenced in a study of spatial heterogeneity in lung cancer. The study's findings and limits: Counts of expanded intratumoral alpha and beta TCRs tracked tumor mutation counts.

Time point here: sample taken at primary tumor resection. What these receptors recognize is not known. TCRdb re-analysed the 5' RACE reads in MiXCR, keeping a single row per CDR3 protein. The data contain roughly 17,000 distinct CDR3 sequences, approximately 6.5% of them singletons. Sequencing used lung tumor tissue, obtained at surgery. Every receptor here comes from a female donor with early-stage non-small cell lung cancer.

This clonotype was counted many times. For a library built for alpha chains, this beta chain is a stray read; little rests on its size. The rearrangement joins TRBV28 to TRBJ2-1; 9 bases agree with TRBD2. J lost 8 bases, V lost 8 bases, and 13 bases had no gene match. The V gene's germline CDR1 is MDHEN and CDR2 SYDVKM. The CDR3 covers 15 residues. The CDR3 DNA reads as TGTGCCAGCTTTGTTAGCGGGGGACGGTTGGATGAGCAGTTCTTC. The encoded protein is CASFVSGGRLDEQFF.

This clonotype was seen many times. This beta chain is a stray sequence in a library constructed for alpha chains; its clone size is not meaningful. The V and J genes are TRBV3-1 and TRBJ1-2; 9 nucleotides align to TRBD1. The CDR3 is 15 amino acids. With 1 base clipped from V and 3 bases from J, the junction kept 3 bases outside the gene matches. Germline assignment: CDR1 LGHDT and CDR2 YNNKEL (reference sequence). CDR3 sequence reads: CASSQATGGDYGYTF. The DNA of the CDR3 is TGTGCCAGCAGCCAAGCGACAGGGGGGGACTATGGCTACACCTTC. The variable domain in full, completed from reference TRBV3-1 and TRBJ1-2, reads DTAVSQTPKYLVTQMGNDKSIKCEQNLGHDTMYWYKQDSKKFLKIMFSYNNKELIINETVPNRFSPKSPDKAHLNLHINSLELGDSAVYFCASSQATGGDYGYTFGSGTRLTVV.

This clonotype was counted at least ten times. This beta chain was picked up by a library intended for alpha chains and is off target, so its count carries little meaning. This chain connects TRBV10-3 to TRBJ2-3; the D is unclear. Per germline, CDR1 ENHRY and CDR2 SYGVKD. The V end lost 4 bases, the J end lost 3 bases, and 8 bases lay between the germline ends. The CDR3 is 13 residues long. CDR3 in DNA: TGTGCCATCAGTGTTAGAACGACAGATACGCAGTATTTT. Protein: CAISVRTTDTQYF.

This clonotype appeared many times. Little can be read into the size of this beta chain, an off-target read in a library designed for alpha chains. This chain uses TRBV11-2 with TRBJ2-1; D remains unclear. This CDR3 is 12 amino acids long. Germline lookup yields CDR1 SGHAT and CDR2 FQNNGV. The V and J ends lost 3 bases and 7 bases respectively, with 7 bases between them. The CDR3 nucleotides are TGTGCCAGCAGCTTTAGTCAGAATGAGCAGTTCTTC. This codes for CASSFSQNEQFF.

This clonotype is classed as medium-sized (0.01 to 0.1%). The size of this beta chain means little, since it is a stray read in a library made for alpha chains. V usage is TRBV28 and J usage is TRBJ1-3, with TRBD1 as a possible D gene (5 bases). Germline V gene sequence: CDR1 MDHEN, CDR2 SYDVKM. This CDR3 has 17 amino acids. V lost 6 bases and J lost 1, with 19 bases in between. The CDR3 bases are TGTGCCAGCAGGACCTTGACAAGGGGAGTTTCTGGAAACACCATATATTTT. Amino acids: CASRTLTRGVSGNTIYF.

This clonotype was picked up many times. Since the library was made to target alpha chains, this beta chain is a stray read and its abundance is not meaningful. This chain connects TRBV7-3 to TRBJ2-3, with D possibly TRBD2 on 6 matching bases. The CDR3 has 16 residues. The germline V gene encodes CDR1 SGHTA and CDR2 FQGTGA. Trimming left V 6 bases short and J 6 bases short, with 22 bases between. The CDR3 loop is CASSPMGAGTGDTQYF. CDR3 in DNA: TGTGCCAGCAGTCCTATGGGCGCGGGGACGGGGGATACGCAGTATTTT.

About this clonotype itself: With the library built for alpha chains, this beta chain is off target and its frequency is not meaningful. The V and J genes are TRBV5-4 and TRBJ2-7; D perhaps matches TRBD1 (5 bases). CDR1 is SGHNT and CDR2 is YYREEE in the germline V gene (reference sequence). This CDR3 has 15 amino acids. Trimming took 0 bases from V and 6 from J, leaving 16 bases between them. The CDR3 DNA reads TGTGCCAGCAGCTTGGTGGGGCAGGGAAGCAGCGAGCAGTACTTC. This codes for CASSLVGQGSSEQYF. Full variable domain (rest looked up from reference TRBV5-4 and TRBJ2-7): ETGVTQSPTHLIKTRGQQVTLRCSSQSGHNTVSWYQQALGQGPQFIFQYYREEENGRGNFPPRFSGLQFPNYSSELNVNALELDDSALYLCASSLVGQGSSEQYFGPGTRLTVT.

As regards this clonotype: This beta chain is a stray read from a library made for alpha chains; its abundance is not meaningful. The J gene is TRBJ2-5, the V gene TRBV20-1; D unresolved. This CDR3 has 13 residues. The germline V gene has CDR1 DFQATT and CDR2 SNEGSKA (reference sequence). The V gene lost 1 base and the J gene lost 5 bases, with 11 bases spanning the gap. CDR3 DNA: TGCAGTGCTAGAGCTTACTTCCAGGAGACCCAGTACTTC. Protein sequence: CSARAYFQETQYF.

There are many counts of this clonotype. A junction end diverges from the germline sequence, so it may reflect a read error. Because this beta chain is a stray read in a library intended to capture alpha chains, its abundance should not be given much weight. V usage is TRBV20-1 and J usage is TRBJ2-6; D is ambiguous. Germline V gene lookup returns CDR1 DFQATT and CDR2 SNEGSKA (reference sequence). The CDR3 is 13 residues long. The CDR3 spells CSARDRVANVLTF. The DNA for the CDR3 is TGCAGTGCCAGAGACCGGGTCGCCAACGTCCTGACTTTC.

This clonotype was seen many times. The library was designed around alpha chains, so this beta chain is a stray read whose abundance carries little weight. The rearrangement joins TRBV20-1 to TRBJ1-1; D is possibly TRBD1 (6 bases). Germline CDR1 is DFQATT and CDR2 is SNEGSKA (reference sequence). V was shortened by 3 bases and J by 11 bases, with 16 bases between the two germline ends. This CDR3 region has 12 residues. The CDR3 protein is CSASTGSLEAFF. The CDR3 nucleotides read TGCAGTGCTAGTACAGGGAGCTTGGAGGCTTTCTTT.

In its sample, this clonotype was seen many times. Because the library targeted alpha chains, this beta chain is an off-target read whose size means little. The chain is built from TRBV12-3 or TRBV12-4 and TRBJ1-3; TRBD1 matches 10 bases. V was pared by 5 bases and J by 4 bases, with 8 bases of the junction left unmatched. There are 16 residues in the CDR3. As DNA, the CDR3 is TGTGCCAGCAGTCCAGACAGGGGGCATACCGGAAACACCATATATTTT. This encodes CASSPDRGHTGNTIYF.

This clonotype counts as medium-sized. This beta chain was picked up by a library intended for alpha chains and is off target, so its count carries little meaning. This chain joins TRBV2 and TRBJ2-3, with 7 nucleotides matching TRBD2. Germline trimming cut 1 base from V and 0 bases from J; bases unmatched to any gene: 1. This CDR3 comprises 15 residues. From germline, CDR1 is SNHLY and CDR2 FYNNEI. The CDR3 sequence: CASSEGGGSTDTQYF. CDR3 nucleotide sequence: TGTGCCAGCAGTGAAGGGGGGGGTAGCACAGATACGCAGTATTTT.